The sequence of this TCR beta chain was determined in a study of cytomegalovirus exposure and HLA in healthy donors (TCRdb year 2017). As for the study more broadly: According to an earlier analysis of 587 of the donors, about 180 million T cells yielded 117 million unique TCR beta sequences and approximately 300 Gb of sequence data. Among the roughly 400 genotyped donors, about 83% belonged to the genetic ancestry cluster associated with self-reported Caucasian donors. The study aimed to test whether cataloging public T cell receptors could reveal signatures of past pathogen exposure. Along with the approximately 700-subject first cohort, a separate validation cohort of roughly 110 different subjects was used. All discovery cohort repertoires had been generated using a single sequencing platform. Roughly 5 DR-DQ haplotypes were handled as single units for association and clustering, since linkage in the cohort was strong. Class I and class II HLA loci were covered by the typing at four-digit resolution. Alongside the repertoire data, information on donor age, sex, ethnicity and CMV serostatus was compiled. Rather than drawing on any new phenotypic data, the later analysis identified candidate immune exposures from TCR beta sequences and the way those sequences occurred across donors. An early release that covered approximately 600 HLA-typed donors contained approximately 300 gigabases of sequencing data and tens of millions of unique TCR sequences. The number of donors typed differed by locus, with 629-630 for A, B, C, DRB1 and DQB1, roughly 520 for DQA1, 600 to 610 for DPA1, and roughly 450 for DPB1. In a later genetic analysis, genome-wide SNP genotypes for about three fifths of the roughly 670 donors were used, and that subset was treated as a discovery cohort. High-throughput TCR immunosequencing, statistical association of individual TCRs with disease status, and machine learning were combined to predict cytomegalovirus infection status. To study patterns of TCR occurrence, a later analysis re-analyzed previously published TCR beta repertoires from 650 to 750 donors and added high-resolution HLA genotyping. On average, around 200,000 unique TCR beta nucleotide sequences were sequenced per donor among a few hundred genotyped donors of the cohort, with roughly 18% of those sequences being non-productive. Using immunosequencing, the study profiled T cell repertoires from 640 or so subjects and related those repertoires to cytomegalovirus serostatus. An earlier analysis of several hundred of the donors applied high-throughput TCR beta sequencing to assess whether each TCR beta V gene segment acted as functional or pseudogenic. What the authors observed across the whole study: V-gene and J-gene trimming of TCR beta chains was associated with a missense DCLRE1C variant in a later genetic analysis, and the association was replicated in an independent cohort. Assigning TCR associations to individual alleles was difficult when HLA alleles, especially DR and DQ, strongly co-occurred. Some IMGT-functional V segments, including TRBV6-2 and TRBV6-3, could not be told apart with the 87-base-pair reads, so those segments were excluded. The authors suggested that the approach could potentially be extended to other disease states and immunological phenotypes. In a later analysis, 16,951 TCR beta sequences were associated with specific HLA alleles at a false discovery rate of 0.05. An earlier analysis of roughly 570 of the donors showed that most TCR beta V segments appeared in productive rearrangements either about 90% or about 30% of the time, which broadly matched IMGT annotations. Some 15 rarely observed V segments, including chromosome 9 orphons, were excluded from the earlier analysis of about 600 of the donors because counts were too low. Sequencing depth was assumed to be roughly uniform across donors in the presence/absence analyses, though that assumption may not hold. The study gave a list of about 150 TCR beta chains associated with cytomegalovirus. The only immune exposure information available for the cohort was CMV serostatus. This cohort had only TCR beta chains sequenced, and the lack of alpha or paired-chain data limited which features could be detected. A later analysis found that most CMV-associated TCR beta chains appeared HLA-restricted, with HLA associations seemingly driven largely by CMV exposure. In vitro tests confirmed that a few of the cytomegalovirus-associated TCR beta chains recognize cytomegalovirus antigens. A further reported finding was that TCR beta sequences accurately predicted the HLA-A and HLA-B alleles for most subjects in the first cohort. In a later genetic analysis, fewer N-insertions in productive TCRs were reported among donors in an Asian-associated ancestry cluster than the roughly 640-donor mean. HLA typing was unavailable for some donors at each locus, so association tests used only the typed subset. In a later analysis, HLA-associated TCR beta chains were found to be more clonally expanded and to have lower generation probabilities than equally common non-associated chains. According to a later analysis, TCR association rates differed among HLA loci, with DRB1 alleles showing the most associated TCRs and HLA-C alleles showing the fewest. The classifier was reported to diagnose cytomegalovirus status with high specificity and sensitivity in both the original cohort and the validation cohort. A group of highly shared sequence variants was considered likely to be a technical artifact of the sequencing pipeline. Linkage disequilibrium might explain the correlated functional status among segregating V segments, but an unknown experimental factor could not be ruled out. Across donors, most TCR sequences were observed very rarely, whereas some public TCRs were present in many individuals. A later analysis reported that several top co-occurrence clusters appeared linked to parvovirus B19, influenza, CMV and Epstein-Barr virus.

Of note for this clone: What this receptor recognizes is not known. The record has no base qualities; no much larger clone is one base away.

The CDR3 covers 16 residues, taking in both the cysteine and the phenylalanine. Just the 48-base CDR3 DNA is kept, in frame starting at base 1. V is clipped by 2 bases and J by 4 bases, and the sequence between their germline boundaries is 15 bases long. The germline V gene gives CDR1 as MNHNS and CDR2 as SASEGT. The cohort consisted of approximately 690 healthy bone marrow donors. At the time of sampling, every cohort member was nominally healthy, though immune exposures that went unrecorded were likely present. The donor tested CMV seropositive and was one of the 289 seropositive cohort members. Each donor provided a peripheral blood sample, and peripheral blood mononuclear cells were used for TCR beta sequencing. Genomic DNA was extracted from the blood cell samples with the Qiagen DNeasy Blood Extraction Kit. The library relied on the immunoSEQ multiplex PCR assay. For the multiplex PCR, a mixture combining 60 forward primers for TCR Vbeta segments and 13 reverse primers for TCR Jbeta segments was used. Amplification of the CDR3 region of rearranged TCR beta genes was performed with a multiplex PCR assay on genomic DNA. The Illumina HiSeq System was used to sequence the amplified TCR beta libraries as 87-base-pair reads. On the study's bioinformatics: In a later analysis, roughly 80 million unique TCR beta chains were counted across the approximately 620 repertoires, and some 10 million of these chains were shared by at least two donors. Raw reads were error-corrected and collapsed into unique sequences with a nearest-neighbor algorithm that merged closely related sequences to remove PCR and sequencing errors. To assign V, D and J gene segments, CDR3 sequences were aligned to IMGT reference sequences. For a sequence to be retained, at least a six-nucleotide match to both a V gene segment and a J gene segment was required. A rearrangement was called productive if the CDR3 had no stop codons and remained in frame with V and J, and every other rearrangement was called non-productive. CDR3 was defined according to IMGT convention as the region running from the second conserved V-encoded cysteine to the conserved J-encoded phenylalanine. The earlier analysis of some 550 of the donors excluded any sequence lacking an unambiguous match to a single V gene segment. In an earlier analysis of approximately 550 of the donors, V segments were called functional above 56.7% productive rearrangements and were called segregating when the between-donor standard deviation exceeded 5%. A statistical classification framework was built to diagnose cytomegalovirus status from the catalog of TCR beta chain sequences. In a later analysis, V and J genes were assigned by comparing TCR nucleotide sequences against IMGT/GENE-DB human TR gene sequences. In a later analysis, CDR3 sequences and most-parsimonious VDJ recombination scenarios were assigned using the TCRdist pipeline. In a later analysis, each TCR beta chain was defined by its CDR3 amino acid sequence together with its V-gene family, and reads lacking a unique V-gene family were excluded. As a way to deal with suspected cross-contamination and a sequencing artifact, a later analysis dropped 500 to 700 nucleotide sequences that were highly shared and had low generation probability. For each public chain, a later analysis derived a clonal expansion index from normalized ranks of inferred template counts within each repertoire. In a later analysis, generation probabilities were computed using a VDJ recombination model fitted to out-of-frame rearrangements, and the results were checked against IGoR. A later analysis scored TCR-TCR, TCR-HLA and TCR-CMV co-occurrence with hypergeometric tests, applying a repertoire-size bias correction to TCR pairs. False discovery rates were estimated in a later analysis by permuting HLA or CMV assignments 20 times. A later analysis grouped co-occurring TCRs with DBSCAN, adding TCRdist sequence similarity when clustering within HLA-allele-positive subsets. Co-occurrence clustering excluded repertoires with fewer than 30,000 or more than 120,000 public chains, plus five with anomalous nucleotide sharing. Not all clones reach the TCRdb copy of this immuneACCESS table, which keeps in-frame sequences only. Checked studies attribute under half of the gap to unresolved V genes and leave the rest unexplained. From that table come the V and J calls and clone size; the DNA was used to work out D and trimming. For this sample there are fewer than 150,000 clones; 65% to 80% appear just once. The top ten clonotypes cover approximately 7% of the sample.

Sequenced material: PBMCs. The receptor was derived from a man in his forties or fifties in good health and CMV-seropositive. The chain is encoded by TRBV6-1 joined to TRBJ1-5; a confident D gene designation cannot be given. At the DNA level, the sequence is TGTGCCAGCAGTGAATGGGTGAGGATGATAAATCAGCCCCAGCATTTT. The encoded protein is CASSEWVRMINQPQHF.